A selection of T cell receptor beta chains follows, all from one sample in a study of tumor-infiltrating lymphocytes in primary liver carcinoma. TCRdb redid the calling of the multiplex PCR reads with MiXCR, one entry per CDR3 protein. The sample carries about 330,000 distinct CDR3 sequences, approximately 65% recorded once. The sequenced sample was peripheral blood. These receptor sequences come from a man in his forties with primary liver carcinoma and hepatitis B virus infection. Both conserved end residues are part of each CDR3. A D gene is named only where the DNA matches it firmly.

TRBJ2-7 | 15 | TRBD1 | TRBV6-1 | CASSDWTGLTYEQYF
TRBJ2-7 | 13 | - | TRBV12-3/TRBV12-4 | CASSSGTWREQYF
TRBJ2-7 | 15 | TRBD2 | TRBV6-6 | CASSSPTSGNSEQYF
TRBJ2-5 | 17 | TRBD2 | TRBV4-1 | CASSQEPPRTGGETQYF
TRBJ2-3 | 16 | TRBD2 | TRBV28 | CASTRPISGRTDTQYF
TRBJ1-1 | 15 | - | TRBV28 | CASSPWTNGGTEAFF
TRBJ1-6 | 15 | TRBD1 | TRBV11-1 | CASSLIGTGNSPLHF
TRBJ2-1 | 12 | - | TRBV5-5 | CASSWKSVEQFF
TRBJ1-5 | 14 | - | TRBV6-2/TRBV6-3 | CASTNGQVGQPRHF
TRBJ2-1 | 14 | TRBD2 | TRBV11-3 | CASSLLAGSNKQFF
TRBJ2-1 | 17 | TRBD2 | TRBV28 | CASSRRLLAGRPDEQFF
TRBJ1-6 | 16 | TRBD1 | TRBV4-1 | CASSQGAGQINSPLHF
TRBJ1-4 | 17 | TRBD1 | TRBV5-4 | CASSPQGGRISNEKLFF
TRBJ2-5 | 15 | TRBD2 | TRBV11-3 | CASNLSSGSQETQYF
TRBJ2-2 | 16 | TRBD2 | TRBV28 | CASSEGTSGRAGELFF
TRBJ2-1 | 13 | - | TRBV11-2 | CASSLMAINEQFF
TRBJ2-2 | 15 | - | TRBV29-1 | CSVDDRGREPGELYF
TRBJ2-7 | 12 | - | TRBV6-2/TRBV6-3 | CASALQDYEQYF
TRBJ2-1 | 15 | - | TRBV7-9 | CASSLGVQGNNEQFF
TRBJ2-7 | 17 | TRBD2 | TRBV6-1 | CASSASLLAGRLYEQYF
TRBJ2-2 | 14 | - | TRBV4-2 | CASTRGADTGELFF
- | 14 | TRBD2 | TRBV6-6 | CASRKTSGSTEQFF
TRBJ2-1 | 16 | - | TRBV4-3 | CASSQGRVGTYNEQLF
TRBJ2-1 | 15 | - | TRBV28 | CASSLRRQGGNEQFF
TRBJ1-2 | 12 | - | TRBV28 | CASGGGNYGYTF
TRBJ2-7 | 13 | TRBD1 | TRBV11-1 | CASSLGQGLEQYF
TRBJ2-3 | 13 | TRBD1 | TRBV10-2 | CASSLQTGDMQYF
TRBJ2-2 | 16 | - | TRBV11-2 | CISSSISGRGTGELFF
TRBJ2-1 | 15 | - | TRBV11-2 | CASSTIHWGYNGQLF
TRBJ2-7 | 15 | TRBD2 | TRBV28 | CASSERLAGGYRQYF
TRBJ1-2 | 16 | TRBD1 | TRBV5-1 | CASSLEPGQGLYGHTF
TRBJ2-7 | 14 | TRBD1 | TRBV5-6 | CASSSGGGGYKQYF
TRBJ2-1 | 15 | TRBD1 | TRBV11-2 | CASSLLNDRGNEQFF
TRBJ2-5 | 14 | - | TRBV11-2 | CASSQDGHQETQYF
TRBJ2-7 | 16 | - | TRBV5-5 | CASSLAVAGRYYEQYF
TRBJ1-4 | 14 | - | TRBV6-1 | CASSEYGLNEKLFF
TRBJ2-1 | 15 | - | TRBV5-4 | CVSSSGKRAHNEQFF
TRBJ2-6 | 18 | TRBD1 | TRBV10-3 | CAIRADRGRSFGANVLTF
TRBJ1-2 | 13 | - | TRBV6-2/TRBV6-3 | CASSYSSGSGYTF
TRBJ2-1 | 15 | - | TRBV12-3/TRBV12-4 | CASSPSPGEANEQFF
TRBJ2-7 | 18 | TRBD2 | TRBV4-2 | CASSQYGLAGIGSYEHYF
- | 17 | - | TRBV4-1 | CASSQEPGGGSDQPQYF
TRBJ2-1 | 16 | TRBD2 | TRBV4-3 | CASSQDGLAVYNEQLF
TRBJ2-5 | 14 | TRBD2 | TRBV5-1 | CASSHSGRSETQYF
TRBJ2-1 | 14 | - | TRBV6-6 | CASSYSTRSNEQFF
TRBJ2-7 | 11 | - | TRBV29-1 | CSVNFTTHQYF
TRBJ2-3 | 16 | TRBD2 | TRBV6-2/TRBV6-3 | CASSSSSGRAKDTQYF
TRBJ1-5 | 15 | TRBD1 | TRBV6-5 | CASRPGGQGHQPQHF
TRBJ2-2 | 14 | TRBD1 | TRBV29-1 | CRARTGGDTGELFF
TRBJ2-5 | 15 | - | TRBV4-1 | CASSQEPLVRETQYF
TRBJ2-7 | 12 | - | TRBV20-1 | CSAPATTYEQYF
TRBJ2-2 | 15 | - | TRBV18 | CASSPNIGWTGELFF
TRBJ2-2 | 21 | TRBD2 | TRBV6-6 | CASSCLGGLAGGPEDTGELFF
TRBJ2-1 | 16 | TRBD2 | TRBV5-4 | CASSPLRTSGKDEQFF
TRBJ2-2 | 14 | - | TRBV10-3 | CAISEGANTGELFF
TRBJ2-4 | 13 | - | TRBV28 | CASSLVKPNIQYF
TRBJ2-1 | 15 | TRBD2 | TRBV11-1 | CACSLSRGAYNEQFF
TRBJ1-2 | 13 | - | TRBV5-5 | CASSAQSNYGYTF
TRBJ1-1 | 14 | - | TRBV5-4 | CASSLARAKTEAFF